The clone carrying this T cell receptor (beta chain) was counted a single time. The antigen is unknown. Expansion with viral peptide pools was applied to antigen-specific CD4+ T cells by the ViraFEST assay prior to sequencing. The culture ran for roughly ten days before CD4+ T cells were isolated. Recipients of the vaccine had no prior SARS-CoV-2 infection and negative nucleocapsid antibodies. Every well got a few million PBMC, which were grown with about 9.9 IU/ml IL-2 and 10 ug/ml peptides. On days 3 and 7, fresh IL-2 medium replaced half the medium. This sample was included in a study of vaccination effects on CD4 cells after COVID-19. The study, taken as a whole, reports: There was marked clonal contraction among infection- and vaccine-induced clones late after vaccination. Healthy vaccine recipients' vaccine-induced clones were almost all SARS-CoV-2 mono-reactive.

Profiled with immunoSEQ multiplex PCR; TCRdb holds only in-frame clones, not every one. Among about 63,000 clones listed, about 71% were seen once. Per the germline V gene, CDR1 is KGHDR and CDR2 is SFDVKD. V dropped 2 bases and J dropped 8 bases, with 8 bases sitting between them. The CDR3 contains 12 residues. The sample was CD4+ T cells from PBMCs cultured with HCoV-OC43 spike peptides, taken before COVID-19 vaccination. Subset described: HCoV-OC43 spike overlapping peptide pool stimulation. This chain uses TRBV24-1 with TRBJ1-2, with a tentative D call TRBD1 (5 bases). This TCR came from a human donor who received a COVID-19 vaccine. This chain's CDR3 is CATSDSREGYTF. The CDR3 coding sequence is TGTGCCACCAGTGATTCCAGGGAAGGCTACACCTTC.